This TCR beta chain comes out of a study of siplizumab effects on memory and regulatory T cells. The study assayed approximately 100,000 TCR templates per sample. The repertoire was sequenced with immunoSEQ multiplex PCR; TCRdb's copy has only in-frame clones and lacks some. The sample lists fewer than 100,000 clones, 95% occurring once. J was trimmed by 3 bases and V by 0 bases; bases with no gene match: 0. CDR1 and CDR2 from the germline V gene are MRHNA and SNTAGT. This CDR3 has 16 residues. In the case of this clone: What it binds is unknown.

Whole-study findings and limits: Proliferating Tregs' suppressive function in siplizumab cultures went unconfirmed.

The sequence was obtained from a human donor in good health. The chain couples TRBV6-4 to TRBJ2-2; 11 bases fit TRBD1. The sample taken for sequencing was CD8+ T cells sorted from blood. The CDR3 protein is CASSDSDRGHTGELFF. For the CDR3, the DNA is TGTGCCAGCAGTGACTCGGACAGGGGGCACACCGGGGAGCTGTTTTTT.